The clone carrying this T cell receptor (beta chain) was detected a few times. This record comes from a study of blood T cells in healthy people across ages. Germline CDR1 MDHEN, CDR2 SYDVKM. V shed 6 bases and J 6 bases; nucleotides not matched to a gene: 12. This CDR3 region has 16 residues. Primed by a sample-barcoded 5' primer and a J-beta primer mix, a second PCR proceeded for about 6 to 11 cycles. TCRdb called the 5' RACE reads again in MiXCR, with one record for every CDR3 protein. The sample carries about 720,000 distinct CDR3 sequences, 20% to 30% recorded once. This sample was also put to use in a study of T cells of mothers and their children. As that report states: Evidence of persistent microchimeric T cell clones was absent.

The V gene is TRBV28, the J gene TRBJ2-1; 9 bases map to TRBD1. Source material: blood. This TCR was recovered from a boy aged 5 to 17 in good health. CDR3 nucleotides: TGTGCCAGCAGACTTACAGGGGGCGGCCGGGCCAATGAGCAGTTCTTC. Protein: CASRLTGGGRANEQFF. Using reference TRBV28 and TRBJ2-1 for the parts outside the CDR3, the full variable domain is DVKVTQSSRYLVKRTGEKVFLECVQDMDHENMFWYRQDPGLGLRLIYFSYDVKMKEKGDIPEGYSVSREKKERFSLILESASTNQTSMYLCASRLTGGGRANEQFFGPGTRLTVL.